This T cell receptor (beta chain) was sequenced during a study of blood T cell repertoires in COVID-19. The wider study: Donors in the United States, Italy and Spain gave samples during acute or convalescent COVID-19. From T cells, B-cell-depleted T cells, or PBMCs came the material, which was cDNA or gDNA.

Profiled with immunoSEQ multiplex PCR; TCRdb holds only in-frame clones, not every one. The data show about 150,000 clones, with about nine tenths seen just once and about 2.4% held by the top ten. CDR3 length: 17 residues. Germline lookup yields CDR1 SGHRS and CDR2 YFSETQ. The ends lost 4 bases at V and 0 bases at J; junction bases unmatched: 9. What was sequenced was peripheral blood. The sequence derives from a woman aged 70-85 years with acute or convalescent COVID-19. The chain uses TRBV5-1 and TRBJ2-1, with TRBD2 matching over 8 bases. As DNA, the CDR3 is TGCGCCAGCAGCAGAGGGGAGCGGGGGAGCTCCTACAATGAGCAGTTCTTC. Translating gives CASSRGERGSSYNEQFF.